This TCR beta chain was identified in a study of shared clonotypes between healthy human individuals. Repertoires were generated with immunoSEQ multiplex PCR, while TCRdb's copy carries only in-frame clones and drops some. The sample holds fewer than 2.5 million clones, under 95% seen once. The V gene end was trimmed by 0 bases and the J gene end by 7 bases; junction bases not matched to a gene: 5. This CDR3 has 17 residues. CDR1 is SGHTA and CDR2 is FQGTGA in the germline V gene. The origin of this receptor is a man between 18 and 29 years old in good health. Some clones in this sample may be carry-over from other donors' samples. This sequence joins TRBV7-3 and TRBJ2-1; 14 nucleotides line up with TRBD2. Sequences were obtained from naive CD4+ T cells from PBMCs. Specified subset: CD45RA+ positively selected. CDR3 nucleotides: TGTGCCAGCAGCTTAACCGGGACTAGCGGGAGCAAAAATGAGCAGTTCTTC. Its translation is CASSLTGTSGSKNEQFF.